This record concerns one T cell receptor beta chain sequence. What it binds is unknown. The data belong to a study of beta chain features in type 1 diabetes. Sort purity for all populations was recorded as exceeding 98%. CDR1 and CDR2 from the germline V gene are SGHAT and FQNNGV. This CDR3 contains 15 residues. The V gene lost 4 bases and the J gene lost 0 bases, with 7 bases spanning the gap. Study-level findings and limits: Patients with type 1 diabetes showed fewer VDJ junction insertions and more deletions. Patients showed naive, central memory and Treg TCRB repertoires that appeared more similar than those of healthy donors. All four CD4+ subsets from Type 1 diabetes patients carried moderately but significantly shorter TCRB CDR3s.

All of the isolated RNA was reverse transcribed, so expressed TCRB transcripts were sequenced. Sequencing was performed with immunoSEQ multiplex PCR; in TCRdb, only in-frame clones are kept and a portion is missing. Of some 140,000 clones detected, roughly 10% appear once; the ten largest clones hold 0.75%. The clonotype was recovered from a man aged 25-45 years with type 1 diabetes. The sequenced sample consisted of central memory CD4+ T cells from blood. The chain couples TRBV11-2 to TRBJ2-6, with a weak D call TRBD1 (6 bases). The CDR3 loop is CASSSRGSGANVLTF. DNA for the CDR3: TGTGCCAGCAGCTCCAGGGGCTCTGGGGCCAACGTCCTGACTTTC.